The clone carrying this T cell receptor beta chain has more than one count but fewer than ten. A second PCR of 7 to 11 cycles used a sample-barcoded 5' primer and a J-beta primer mix. In TCRdb, the 5' RACE reads were re-called with MiXCR into one record per CDR3 protein. The sample holds about 760,000 distinct CDR3 sequences, roughly 25% seen once. The sample is drawn from a study of blood T cells in healthy people across ages. Trimming shortened V by 6 bases and J by 2 bases, and 16 bases separated the two germline ends. The germline CDR1 and CDR2 sequences are SQVTM and ANQGSEA. The length of the CDR3 is 14 residues. The same specimen was also included in a second study, on T cells of mothers and their children.

The J gene is TRBJ1-2, the V gene TRBV29-1; maybe TRBD1 (6 bases). Sequencing was done on a sample of blood. The sequence was collected from a boy between 10 and 17 years old in good health. The CDR3 protein is CSVLLPGANYGYTF. The DNA for the CDR3 is TGCAGCGTCCTGCTTCCGGGGGCGAACTATGGCTACACCTTC.